The next 26 T cell receptor beta chains were all read from a single sample in a study of CD8 T cells in ankylosing spondylitis. Via MiXCR, TCRdb re-called the 5' RACE reads, giving one row per CDR3 protein. The sample yields 210,000 or so distinct CDR3 sequences, roughly 25% seen once. The sequencing sample was made of blood, either unsorted or a sorted T cell fraction (not recorded which). Receptors were obtained from a male donor with ankylosing spondylitis or in good health (not recorded which).

The chain recombines TRBV7-2 with TRBJ2-1, with 9 nucleotides matching TRBD1. The CDR3 spans 16 residues. V dropped 0 bases and J dropped 4; count of bases not matched to a gene: 4. Germline CDR1 reads SGHTA; CDR2 reads FQGNSA. CDR3 nucleotides: TGTGCCAGCAGCTTAGCGGGGGACAGGGCTTACAATGAGCAGTTCTTC. Translation gives CASSLAGDRAYNEQFF.

This clonotype was seen repeatedly, ten times or more. This chain joins TRBV9 and TRBJ1-5, with D unclear. CDR3 length equals 15 residues. V was clipped by 0 bases and J by 7 bases, with 14 bases between them. CDR1 is SGDLS, CDR2 YYNGEE, per germline. CDR3 DNA sequence: TGTGCCAGCAGCGTAGGGGGAGTGGGTAGACAGCCCCAGCATTTT. Protein: CASSVGGVGRQPQHF.

This clonotype was recorded at least ten times. The V and J genes are TRBV12-5 and TRBJ2-6, with D unresolved. The CDR3 spans 14 residues. V was trimmed by 3 bases and J by 0 bases, leaving 3 bases between them. Germline V lookup: CDR1 LGHNT, CDR2 FRNRAP. The CDR3 loop is CASGFSSGANVLTF. The CDR3 DNA reads TGTGCTAGTGGTTTTAGCTCTGGGGCCAACGTCCTGACTTTC.

The table lists this clonotype with many counts. CDR3 region: CASSTIGTVYNEQFF. The CDR3, as DNA: TGCGCCAGCAGCACAATCGGGACGGTCTACAATGAGCAGTTCTTC. This sequence joins TRBV4-1 and TRBJ2-1; either TRBD1 or TRBD2 may fit D (5 bases each). Germline CDR1 is MGHRA and CDR2 is YSYEKL. The CDR3 totals 15 residues. V gave up 5 bases and J gave up 3 bases, with 14 bases separating them.

This clonotype was recorded at least ten times. The chain links TRBV5-1 to TRBJ2-3, with 10 bases fitting TRBD2. Germline V lookup: CDR1 SGHRS, CDR2 YFSETQ. With V trimmed by 4 bases and J by 0 bases, 14 bases remained unmatched. The CDR3 contains 19 residues. The chain's CDR3 is CASSLRTGTGLASTDTQYF. CDR3 nucleotides: TGCGCCAGCAGCCTCCGGACAGGGACGGGACTAGCGAGCACAGATACGCAGTATTTT.

This clonotype was seen ten or more times. The CDR3 nucleotides read TGCGCCAGCAGCTGGGGGACAGGGGGAAGAGGAGAGACCCAGTACTTC. Amino acid sequence: CASSWGTGGRGETQYF. The J gene is TRBJ2-5, the V gene TRBV5-1; 11 bases align to TRBD1. There are 16 residues in the CDR3. Germline V gene lookup returns CDR1 SGHRS and CDR2 YFSETQ. The V and J ends lost 3 bases and 4 bases, in that order; junction bases with no gene match: 8.

This clonotype has a handful of counts. The chain links TRBV9 to TRBJ2-1, with 10 positions matching TRBD2. The CDR3 covers 14 residues. The germline V gene encodes CDR1 SGDLS and CDR2 YYNGEE. Losses at the gene ends were 4 bases for V and 8 bases for J; bases not matched to a gene: 6. DNA of the CDR3: TGTGCCAGCAGCCCAAGGACTAGCGGCGATGAGCAGTTCTTC. It yields the protein CASSPRTSGDEQFF.

This clonotype was counted at least ten times. The rearrangement links TRBV12-3 or TRBV12-4 to TRBJ2-1, with D perhaps assigned TRBD1 or TRBD2 (5 bases each). V was trimmed by 6 bases and J by 2 bases, leaving 14 bases between them. There are 15 residues in the CDR3. The CDR3 coding sequence is TGTGCCAGCAGCACCGGGACCTCCACCTACAATGAGCAGTTCTTC. It specifies CASSTGTSTYNEQFF.

In this sample, this clonotype turned up once. This may come from a read error, since a much larger clone is one base off. This chain links TRBV28 with TRBJ1-5, with TRBD1 matching 9 bases. V shed 8 bases and J 7 bases; nucleotides not matched to a gene: 6. Germline loops: CDR1 MDHEN, CDR2 SYDVKM. The CDR3 has 13 residues. For the CDR3, the DNA is TGTGCCAGCGATACAGGGGGCTGGCAGCCCCAGCATTTT. It codes for CASDTGGWQPQHF.

This clonotype has at least ten counts. The chain employs TRBV20-1 and TRBJ1-4; a weak D match, TRBD1 (5 bases). The CDR3 totals 12 residues. Germline V gives CDR1 DFQATT, CDR2 SNEGSKA (reference sequence). CDR3 bases: TGCAGCGCGACAGAGCATAATGAAAAACTGTTTTTT. Translated: CSATEHNEKLFF.

This clonotype turned up a few times. V usage is TRBV20-1 and J usage is TRBJ2-3, with TRBD1 identical over 10 bases. After removal of 6 bases from V and 4 bases from J, the junction contained 10 bases not matched to a gene. Germline loops: CDR1 DFQATT, CDR2 SNEGSKA (reference sequence). The CDR3 length is 15 residues. DNA of the CDR3: TGCAGTGCCCGGGACCGGGACAGGGGACCAGATACGCAGTATTTT. Translated, it gives CSARDRDRGPDTQYF.

As for this clonotype: A single base separates this from a much larger clone, so it may be a read error. The CDR3 end shows no conserved phenylalanine or tryptophan, and so a read error is likely. The chain uses TRBV4-2 and TRBJ2-1; 12 bases match TRBD2. The germline CDR1 and CDR2 sequences are LGHNA and YNFKEQ. The length of the CDR3 is 14 residues. J lost 8 bases, V lost 6 bases, and 5 bases had no gene match. The CDR3 protein is CASRTSGRSHEQFI. DNA for the CDR3: TGTGCCAGCAGGACTAGCGGGAGATCCCATGAGCAGTTCATC.

This clonotype was counted ten times or more. J is TRBJ2-3 and V is TRBV4-1; TRBD1 might be the D (6 bases). The CDR3 runs 14 residues. Germline CDR1 is MGHRA and CDR2 is YSYEKL. The ends were cut back, 2 bases at V and 4 bases at J, with 10 bases in the middle. The CDR3 loop reads CASSQLQGPDTQYF. In DNA, the CDR3 is TGCGCCAGCAGCCAACTACAGGGCCCAGATACGCAGTATTTT.

This clonotype was observed a few times. The genes are TRBV28 and TRBJ2-3; tentatively, D is TRBD1 or TRBD2 (6 bases each). Looked up from germline, CDR1 is MDHEN and CDR2 is SYDVKM. Trimming removed 7 bases from V and 4 bases from J, with 18 bases in between. This CDR3 comprises 15 residues. CDR3 nucleotide sequence: TGTGCCAGCACCTTGGGGGGAAGGGGGGCAGATACGCAGTATTTT. Its translation is CASTLGGRGADTQYF.

The chain has TRBV20-1 and TRBJ2-7; D remains ambiguous. This CDR3 is built from 13 residues. Germline V lookup: CDR1 DFQATT, CDR2 SNEGSKA (reference sequence). V gave up 6 bases and J gave up 3 bases, with 15 bases separating them. CDR3 sequence: CSARTGSGYEQYF. The DNA for the CDR3 is TGCAGTGCGAGAACCGGATCCGGCTACGAGCAGTACTTC.

In its sample, this clonotype was seen once. This could be a read error, since a much larger clone is one nucleotide away. The chain couples TRBV15 to TRBJ1-6; D unresolved. Germline assignment: CDR1 LNHNV and CDR2 YYDKDF (reference sequence). CDR3 length equals 16 residues. CDR3 loop: CTTSRKMTGNNSPLHF. The CDR3 DNA reads TGTACCACCAGCAGGAAAATGACCGGCAATAATTCACCCCTCCACTTT.

This rearrangement joins TRBV12-3 or TRBV12-4 to TRBJ2-3, with a weak D call TRBD2 (5 bases). The ends were cut back, 8 bases at V and 0 bases at J, with 12 bases in the middle. The CDR3 totals 14 residues. DNA for the CDR3: TGTGCCAGCGGTCTGAAGCGGAGCACAGATACGCAGTATTTT. Protein sequence: CASGLKRSTDTQYF.

This clonotype was observed a single time. V and J are TRBV5-1 and TRBJ1-1, with D unclear. Germline assignment: CDR1 SGHRS and CDR2 YFSETQ. The V end was cut by 1 base, the J end by 7 bases, with 11 bases between. This CDR3 is 13 amino acids long. The CDR3 DNA follows: TGCGCCAGCAGCTTGACTGGCGGGAATGAAGCTTTCTTT. Translating gives CASSLTGGNEAFF.

This chain joins TRBV11-2 and TRBJ2-3; 12 bases agree with TRBD2. Germline V CDR1 and CDR2: SGHAT, FQNNGV. CDR3 length: 19 residues. The J segment lost 2 bases and the V segment lost 2 bases, leaving 11 bases of the junction unmatched. The CDR3 nucleotides are TGTGCCAGCAGCTTAAGGGGTCTAGCGGGGGGGCAATTCACAGATACGCAGTATTTT. Translation: CASSLRGLAGGQFTDTQYF.

The chain couples TRBV4-2 to TRBJ2-1; D remains unclear. Per the germline V gene, CDR1 is LGHNA and CDR2 is YNFKEQ. V dropped 3 bases and J dropped 0 bases, with 12 bases sitting between them. The CDR3 length is 16 residues. The CDR3 bases are TGTGCCAGCAGCCAGGCCCGGACCAGCTCCTACAATGAGCAGTTCTTC. It encodes CASSQARTSSYNEQFF.

V gene TRBV5-1 combines with J gene TRBJ2-5; 7 bases match TRBD2. This CDR3 is 15 amino acids long. V shed 4 bases, J shed 9 bases, and the junction held 15 bases outside the gene matches. Germline CDR1 is SGHRS and CDR2 is YFSETQ. The CDR3 DNA reads as TGCGCCAGCAGCGTACTAGCGAAGCCAGAGACGGCCCAGTACTTC. This sequence encodes CASSVLAKPETAQYF.

In its sample, this clonotype was seen a few times. The rearrangement joins TRBV20-1 to TRBJ2-7; TRBD1 is a possible D gene (6 bases). Trimming left V 5 bases short and J 3 bases short, with 20 bases between. The CDR3 is 15 residues long. Germline loops: CDR1 DFQATT, CDR2 SNEGSKA (reference sequence). In DNA form, the CDR3 reads TGCAGTGCTTCGGGTGGGGACACCAGCTTCTACGAGCAGTACTTC. Its translation: CSASGGDTSFYEQYF.

To note about this clonotype: Possible read error: a much larger clone is one base away. The genes are TRBV20-1 and TRBJ1-4; no clear D. Trimming stripped 6 bases from V and 8 bases from J, with 19 bases between. CDR3 length: 14 residues. CDR1 DFQATT and CDR2 SNEGSKA come from the germline V gene (reference sequence). CDR3 region: CSAQRFGEDEKLFF. In nucleotides, the CDR3 is TGCAGTGCCCAGAGATTTGGGGAGGACGAAAAACTGTTTTTT.

The chain is built from TRBV5-6 and TRBJ2-7; 9 positions match TRBD2. CDR3 length equals 16 residues. CDR1 is SGHDT, CDR2 YYEEEE, per germline. Trimming at V came to 0 bases and at J to 4 bases, leaving 8 bases not matched to a gene. The CDR3 reads CASSLAGGRATYEQYF. The CDR3 DNA reads TGTGCCAGCAGCTTGGCGGGCGGGAGGGCGACTTACGAGCAGTACTTC. The whole variable domain, remainder taken from reference TRBV5-6 and TRBJ2-7, is DAGVTQSPTHLIKTRGQQVTLRCSPKSGHDTVSWYQQALGQGPQFIFQYYEEEERQRGNFPDRFSGHQFPNYSSELNVNALLLGDSALYLCASSLAGGRATYEQYFGPGTRLTVT.

This clonotype came up many times. The chain has TRBV6-2 or TRBV6-3 and TRBJ2-1; unclear D gene. The V end was cut by 2 bases, the J end by 4 bases, with 6 bases between. Germline values: CDR1 MNHEY, CDR2 SVGEGT. The CDR3 covers 13 residues. CDR3 loop: CASSYRTYNEQFF. The CDR3 DNA sequence: TGTGCCAGCAGTTACCGGACGTACAATGAGCAGTTCTTC.

This clonotype was seen repeatedly, ten times or more. This chain connects TRBV2 to TRBJ1-4; tentatively, D is TRBD1 (5 bases). Germline CDR1 reads SNHLY; CDR2 reads FYNNEI. The CDR3 sequence is 15 residues long. Trimming cost V 7 bases and J 9 bases, with 21 bases left between them. This CDR3 reads CASTPGPGSTKKLFF. In nucleotides, the CDR3 is TGTGCCAGCACCCCCGGGCCAGGGTCGACAAAAAAACTGTTTTTT.